This passage covers 14 T cell receptor beta chains from one sample sequenced in a study of identical twins. Via MiXCR, TCRdb re-called the 5' RACE reads, giving one row per CDR3 protein. The sample lists some 790,000 distinct CDR3 sequences; 15% to 20% were seen once. These data were likewise used in another study, on T cells expressing NK-cell markers.

The sequenced sample was PBMCs. The receptors stem from a woman between 18 and 30 years old in good health.

This clonotype appeared a few times. The rearrangement links TRBV20-1 to TRBJ1-5, with D hard to call. V lost 3 bases, J lost 1 base, and 13 bases lay in between. The length of the CDR3 is 15 residues. Germline V gene sequence: CDR1 DFQATT, CDR2 SNEGSKA (reference sequence). CDR3: CSASSLRWSNQPQHF. In DNA form, the CDR3 reads TGCAGTGCTAGTAGCCTCCGATGGAGCAATCAGCCCCAGCATTTT.

The chain employs TRBV15 and TRBJ2-1; TRBD2 aligns across 9 bases. This CDR3 has 15 residues. V lost 6 bases and J lost 0; bases outside the gene matches: 3. Germline V gene data show CDR1 as LNHNV and CDR2 as YYDKDF (reference sequence). The CDR3 is CATRRGGGSYNEQFF. The CDR3 region has the DNA TGTGCCACCAGGCGGGGGGGGGGCTCCTACAATGAGCAGTTCTTC.

The CDR3 sequence: CASTPGLAESTDTQYF. The CDR3 region has the DNA TGTGCCAGCACCCCAGGACTAGCCGAAAGCACAGATACGCAGTATTTT. This chain joins TRBV12-3 or TRBV12-4 and TRBJ2-3, with 8 bases fitting TRBD2. The ends lost 7 bases at V and 0 bases at J; junction bases unmatched: 9. The CDR3 loop spans 16 amino acids.

The chain uses TRBV20-1 and TRBJ2-1; TRBD2 matches 10 bases. The length of the CDR3 is 14 residues. The germline V gene encodes CDR1 DFQATT and CDR2 SNEGSKA (reference sequence). V was pared by 0 bases and J by 16 bases, with 12 bases of the junction left unmatched. Written as DNA, the CDR3 is TGCAGTGCTAGAGAGCTAGCGGGAGCCCCTGTGGATTTCTTC. As protein: CSARELAGAPVDFF.

In this sample, this clonotype turned up a few times. The V gene is TRBV19, the J gene TRBJ2-1, with a weak D call TRBD1 (5 bases). Between the trimmed V and J ends, which lost 7 bases and 1 base, there was a span of 11 bases. This CDR3 is 14 amino acids long. The V gene's germline CDR1 is LNHDA and CDR2 SQIVND (reference sequence). The DNA of the CDR3 is TGTGCCAGTACGAACAGGTTTTCCTACAATGAGCAGTTCTTC. Its protein product is CASTNRFSYNEQFF.

V and J are TRBV10-3 and TRBJ2-1; 10 nucleotides line up with TRBD2. Germline CDR1 reads ENHRY; CDR2 reads SYGVKD. The V segment lost 2 bases and the J segment 0 bases; nucleotides outside the gene matches: 7. The CDR3 extends over 18 amino acids. CDR3: CAISERGLATSSYNEQFF. CDR3 bases: TGTGCCATCAGTGAGAGGGGACTAGCGACCAGCTCCTACAATGAGCAGTTCTTC.

This clonotype came up a few times. The chain recombines TRBV6-1 with TRBJ2-7; no reliable D call. V lost 6 bases to trimming and J lost 3 bases, with 12 bases between them. CDR1 is MNHNS, CDR2 SASEGT, per germline. This CDR3 region has 13 residues. The CDR3 loop is CASRGVIRYEQYF. DNA for the CDR3: TGTGCCAGCAGGGGTGTGATACGCTACGAGCAGTACTTC.

The chain links TRBV15 to TRBJ2-1; TRBD1 is a possible D gene (6 bases). V lost 1 base and J 8 bases, leaving 24 bases between the germline ends. The CDR3 loop spans 18 amino acids. Germline CDR1 LNHNV, CDR2 YYDKDF (reference sequence). CDR3 in DNA: TGTGCCACCAGCAGAGTAGTCCTAGGGTTTGGGGGCGAAGATGAGCAGTTCTTC. This sequence encodes CATSRVVLGFGGEDEQFF.

This clonotype has only a few counts. CDR3 protein: CASSHTSGNYEQYF. For the CDR3, the DNA is TGCGCCAGCAGCCACACTAGCGGTAACTACGAGCAGTACTTC. The chain employs TRBV4-3 and TRBJ2-7; the match to TRBD2 covers 8 bases. The V gene end was trimmed by 3 bases and the J gene end by 3 bases; junction bases not matched to a gene: 4. The germline CDR1 and CDR2 sequences are LGHNA and YSLEER. There are 14 residues in the CDR3.

J is TRBJ1-2 and V is TRBV7-2, with 7 bases matching TRBD1. The CDR3 loop spans 14 amino acids. Germline CDR1 and CDR2: SGHTA and FQGNSA. With 6 bases clipped from V and 2 bases from J, the junction kept 6 bases outside the gene matches. The CDR3 bases are TGTGCCAGCAGTGGAAGACAGGGAAACTATGGCTACACCTTC. Translation gives CASSGRQGNYGYTF.

Ten or more counts support this clonotype. The chain has TRBV5-1 and TRBJ2-1; maybe TRBD1 (5 bases). CDR1 and CDR2 (germline): SGHRS, YFSETQ. The CDR3 runs 13 residues. Trimming took 1 base from V and 4 from J, leaving 6 bases between them. The CDR3 reads CASSLRQYNEQFF. CDR3 in DNA: TGCGCCAGCAGCTTGAGACAGTACAATGAGCAGTTCTTC.

This clonotype was detected only a few times. The chain joins TRBV5-6 to TRBJ2-1; weak D call: TRBD1 (6 bases). CDR3 length: 16 residues. Trimming pared 4 bases from V and 2 bases from J, leaving 16 bases between. Looked up from germline, CDR1 is SGHDT and CDR2 is YYEEEE. The CDR3 region has the DNA TGTGCCAGCAGCGCCAAGACAGGCCGCCCCTACAATGAGCAGTTCTTC. Its translation is CASSAKTGRPYNEQFF. The variable domain in full, with the rest retrieved from reference TRBV5-6 and TRBJ2-1, is DAGVTQSPTHLIKTRGQQVTLRCSPKSGHDTVSWYQQALGQGPQFIFQYYEEEERQRGNFPDRFSGHQFPNYSSELNVNALLLGDSALYLCASSAKTGRPYNEQFFGPGTRLTVL.

This clonotype came up a few times. The genes are TRBV5-1 and TRBJ2-7; D is perhaps TRBD1 or TRBD2 (5 bases each). The CDR3 is 17 amino acids. V was clipped by 2 bases and J by 2 bases, with 20 bases between them. Germline assignment: CDR1 SGHRS and CDR2 YFSETQ. CDR3 in DNA: TGCGCCAGCAGCTTTGGCCCAGGAGCAGGGAGTGCCTACGAGCAGTACTTC. Translation gives CASSFGPGAGSAYEQYF. The entire variable domain, with the rest obtained from reference TRBV5-1 and TRBJ2-7, is as follows: KAGVTQTPRYLIKTRGQQVTLSCSPISGHRSVSWYQQTPGQGLQFLFEYFSETQRNKGNFPGRFSGRQFSNSRSEMNVSTLELGDSALYLCASSFGPGAGSAYEQYFGPGTRLTVT.

This clonotype turned up a few times. The chain is built from TRBV20-1 and TRBJ2-2, with 11 positions matching TRBD2. This CDR3 contains 16 residues. The J segment lost 5 bases and the V segment lost 3 bases, leaving 8 bases of the junction unmatched. Germline values: CDR1 DFQATT, CDR2 SNEGSKA (reference sequence). CDR3 protein: CSASWVSSGGTGELFF. The DNA for the CDR3 is TGCAGTGCTAGTTGGGTCTCTAGCGGGGGGACCGGGGAGCTGTTTTTT.